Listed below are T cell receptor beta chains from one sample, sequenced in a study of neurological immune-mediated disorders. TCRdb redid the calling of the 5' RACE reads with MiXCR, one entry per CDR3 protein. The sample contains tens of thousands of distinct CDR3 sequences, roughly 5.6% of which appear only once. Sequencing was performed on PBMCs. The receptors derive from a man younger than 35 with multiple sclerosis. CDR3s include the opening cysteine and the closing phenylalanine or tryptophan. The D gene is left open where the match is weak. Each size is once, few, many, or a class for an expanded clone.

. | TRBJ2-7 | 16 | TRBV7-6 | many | CASSKAGGGKHYEQYF | TGTGCCAGCAGCAAAGCAGGCGGGGGCAAACACTACGAGCAGTACTTC
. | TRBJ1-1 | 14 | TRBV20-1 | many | CSARAGHQNTEAFF | TGCAGTGCTAGAGCCGGGCACCAGAACACTGAAGCTTTCTTT
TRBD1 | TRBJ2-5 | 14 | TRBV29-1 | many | CSVEDPDRVETQYF | TGCAGCGTTGAAGATCCGGACAGGGTAGAGACCCAGTACTTC
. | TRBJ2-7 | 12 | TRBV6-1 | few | CASSEATGEQYF | TGTGCCAGCAGTGAAGCCACAGGGGAGCAGTACTTC
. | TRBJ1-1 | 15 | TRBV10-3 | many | CAISESPVGNTEAFF | TGTGCCATCAGTGAGTCCCCGGTGGGGAACACTGAAGCTTTCTTT
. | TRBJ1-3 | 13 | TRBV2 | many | CASRSSSGNTIYF | TGTGCCAGCAGGAGCTCCTCTGGAAACACCATATATTTT
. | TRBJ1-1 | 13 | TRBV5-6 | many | CASSLGRDTEAFF | TGTGCCAGCAGCTTGGGCAGGGACACTGAAGCTTTCTTT
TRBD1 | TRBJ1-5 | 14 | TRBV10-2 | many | CASRAGTANQPQHF | TGCGCCAGCAGGGCCGGGACAGCAAATCAGCCCCAGCATTTT
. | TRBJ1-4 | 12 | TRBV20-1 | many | CSARARREKLFF | TGCAGTGCTAGAGCTCGGAGGGAAAAACTGTTTTTT
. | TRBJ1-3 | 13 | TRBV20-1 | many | CSAWADSGNTIYF | TGCAGTGCTTGGGCGGACTCTGGAAACACCATATATTTT
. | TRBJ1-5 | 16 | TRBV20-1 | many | CSAYVRDSHSNQPQNF | TGCAGTGCGTACGTCCGGGACTCCCATAGCAATCAGCCCCAGAATTTT
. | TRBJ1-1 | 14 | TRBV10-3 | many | CAIRDWSSHTEAFF | TGTGCCATCAGAGACTGGTCCTCTCACACTGAAGCTTTCTTT
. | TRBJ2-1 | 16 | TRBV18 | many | CASSPQEGVVGNEQFF | TGTGCCAGCTCACCTCAAGAGGGAGTCGTCGGCAATGAGCAGTTCTTC
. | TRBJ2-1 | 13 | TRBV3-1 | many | CASSLNSNNEQFF | TGTGCCAGCAGCCTCAACAGCAACAATGAGCAGTTCTTC